The 17 T cell receptor beta chains reported below all come from one sample, sequenced in a study of blood T cells in healthy people across ages. A second PCR, run for about 7 to 11 cycles, used a sample-barcoded 5' primer plus a J-beta primer mix. A single record per CDR3 protein comes from TCRdb applying MiXCR to the 5' RACE reads. The table shows under 2,000,000 distinct CDR3 sequences, with less than 50% occurring only once. The source material was blood. The receptors stem from a middle-aged woman in good health.

The chain is built from TRBV20-1 and TRBJ2-4, with 9 bases matching TRBD1. CDR1 is DFQATT and CDR2 is SNEGSKA in the germline V gene (reference sequence). This CDR3 is 15 amino acids long. The trim removed 2 bases at V and 13 bases at J, leaving 15 bases unmatched. The CDR3 DNA sequence: TGCAGTGCTAGACCATGGGACAGGGCCTCCTACGCGCAGTACTTC. Amino acid sequence: CSARPWDRASYAQYF.

This clonotype was picked up a small number of times. V and J are TRBV7-2 and TRBJ1-4, with 8 bases lining up with TRBD1. This CDR3 is built from 14 residues. V was clipped by 5 bases and J by 5 bases; unmatched bases: 4. In germline, CDR1 is SGHTA, CDR2 FQGNSA. CDR3 DNA sequence: TGTGCCAGCAGCGGGGACAGGAAAAATGAAAAACTGTTTTTT. Protein sequence: CASSGDRKNEKLFF. Combining the CDR3 with reference TRBV7-2 and TRBJ1-4 gives the whole variable domain GAGVSQSPSNKVTEKGKDVELRCDPISGHTALYWYRQSLGQGLEFLIYFQGNSAPDKSGLPSDRFSAERTGGSVSTLTIQRTQQEDSAVYLCASSGDRKNEKLFFGSGTQLSVL.

The V call is TRBV25-1, the J call TRBJ2-5; a possible D gene is TRBD1 (5 bases). The CDR3 length is 10 residues. Germline assignment: CDR1 MGHDK and CDR2 SYGVNS. Trimming took off 3 bases at V and 13 bases at J, with 9 bases between the two ends. The CDR3 is CASSDGAWYF. The DNA of the CDR3 is TGTGCCAGCAGTGATGGGGCATGGTACTTC. Using reference TRBV25-1 and TRBJ2-5 for the parts outside the CDR3, the full variable domain is EADIYQTPRYLVIGTGKKITLECSQTMGHDKMYWYQQDPGMELHLIHYSYGVNSTEKGDLSSESTVSRIRTEHFPLTLESARPSHTSQYLCASSDGAWYFGPGTRLLVL.

This clonotype was recorded a few times. CDR3 amino acids: CSARVQVGGNEQFF. Written as DNA, the CDR3 is TGCAGTGCTAGAGTACAGGTCGGGGGCAATGAGCAGTTCTTC. The V and J genes are TRBV20-1 and TRBJ2-1; D might be TRBD2 (6 bases). The CDR3 totals 14 residues. V was shortened by 1 base and J by 6 bases, with 13 bases between the two germline ends. CDR1 is DFQATT, CDR2 SNEGSKA, per germline (reference sequence).

This clonotype has more than one count but fewer than ten. V gene TRBV6-6 combines with J gene TRBJ2-3; D gene unclear. The germline V gene has CDR1 MNHNY and CDR2 SVGAGI (reference sequence). Deletions cut 7 bases from V and 4 bases from J, with 12 bases between. This CDR3 is 13 amino acids long. CDR3 residues: CASKGTFADTQYF. The CDR3 bases are TGTGCCAGCAAGGGTACCTTCGCAGATACGCAGTATTTT.

The chain has TRBV7-8 and TRBJ1-2; 9 positions agree with TRBD1. There are 15 residues in the CDR3. J gave up 6 bases and V 9 bases, and 14 bases lay outside the gene matches. From germline, CDR1 is SGHVS and CDR2 FQNEAQ. CDR3 protein: CASHISTGGRDGYTF. The CDR3 DNA is TGTGCCAGTCATATATCAACAGGGGGCAGGGATGGCTACACCTTC.

This clonotype appeared once. The chain is built from TRBV7-9 and TRBJ1-4; 8 positions match TRBD1. V dropped 5 bases and J dropped 7; count of bases not matched to a gene: 9. The CDR3 is made up of 15 amino acids. Germline V gene lookup returns CDR1 SEHNR and CDR2 FQNEAQ (reference sequence). CDR3 protein: CASSPRTGNFEKLFF. CDR3 DNA: TGTGCCAGCAGCCCCCGGACAGGGAATTTTGAAAAACTGTTTTTT. The complete variable domain, with remaining parts taken from reference TRBV7-9 and TRBJ1-4, reads DTGVSQNPRHKITKRGQNVTFRCDPISEHNRLYWYRQTLGQGPEFLTYFQNEAQLEKSRLLSDRFSAERPKGSFSTLEIQRTEQGDSAMYLCASSPRTGNFEKLFFGSGTQLSVL.

The chain carries TRBV12-3 or TRBV12-4 and TRBJ2-1; D remains ambiguous. The CDR3 sequence is 14 residues long. V was trimmed by 4 bases and J by 6 bases, leaving 13 bases between them. For the CDR3, the DNA is TGTGCCAGCAGTTCGCTAGGGCTTATCAATGAGCAGTTCTTC. This gives the protein CASSSLGLINEQFF.

The chain links TRBV10-3 to TRBJ1-5; TRBD1 matches 10 bases. Germline V gene sequence: CDR1 ENHRY, CDR2 SYGVKD. V was clipped by 1 base and J by 2 bases; unmatched bases: 2. This CDR3 is 16 amino acids long. The chain's CDR3 is CAISEYGTGGNQPQHF. The CDR3 nucleotides read TGTGCCATCAGTGAGTACGGGACAGGGGGCAATCAGCCCCAGCATTTT.

This clonotype was seen more than once but under ten times. The rearrangement uses TRBV3-1 and TRBJ2-5, with 9 positions matching TRBD2. Germline assignment: CDR1 LGHDT and CDR2 YNNKEL (reference sequence). The CDR3 has 16 amino acids. The junction had 9 bases not matched to a gene; V was cut back by 4 bases and J by 3 bases. The CDR3 reads CASSRVAGGPKETQYF. The CDR3 coding sequence is TGTGCCAGCAGCCGAGTTGCGGGGGGGCCCAAAGAGACCCAGTACTTC.

This clonotype was recorded a few times. The rearrangement links TRBV4-3 to TRBJ2-1, with TRBD1 identical over 7 bases. There are 13 residues in the CDR3. The J segment lost 14 bases and the V segment lost 1 base, leaving 8 bases of the junction unmatched. Germline assignment: CDR1 LGHNA and CDR2 YSLEER. The DNA for the CDR3 is TGCGCCAGCAGCCAAGGGCTGCACACAGGGGAGTTCTTC. Protein product: CASSQGLHTGEFF.

The rearrangement joins TRBV20-1 to TRBJ2-7; D is perhaps TRBD2 (5 bases). The ends were cut back, 6 bases at V and 3 bases at J, with 9 bases in the middle. CDR3 length equals 11 residues. Per the germline V gene, CDR1 is DFQATT and CDR2 is SNEGSKA (reference sequence). The CDR3 is CSAGVDYEQYF. The CDR3 bases are TGCAGTGCCGGGGTGGACTACGAGCAGTACTTC.

This chain connects TRBV5-6 to TRBJ2-7; TRBD1 aligns across 9 bases. Trimming at V came to 6 bases and at J to 6 bases, leaving 10 bases not matched to a gene. The germline V gene encodes CDR1 SGHDT and CDR2 YYEEEE. The CDR3 covers 14 residues. DNA of the CDR3: TGTGCCAGCATCCTTACAGGGGGCAACGGCGAGCAGTACTTC. As protein: CASILTGGNGEQYF.

This clonotype appeared a few times. The chain recombines TRBV20-1 with TRBJ2-7; D is tentatively TRBD1 or TRBD2 (6 bases each). The DNA matches TRBJ2-5 better at its end, which makes the J call doubtful. Germline V gene data show CDR1 as DFQATT and CDR2 as SNEGSKA (reference sequence). This CDR3 has 11 amino acids. Here the CDR3 DNA reads TGCAGCCGGGGGCGCGGGGAGACCCAGTACTTC. Protein product: CSRGRGETQYF.

CDR3 loop: CASSSIGIQETQYF. DNA of the CDR3: TGTGCCAGCTCTAGCATTGGCATCCAAGAGACCCAGTACTTC. The chain recombines TRBV18 with TRBJ2-5; no clear D gene. V lost 6 bases and J 1 base, leaving 12 bases between the germline ends. Germline CDR1 is KGHSH and CDR2 is LQKENI. CDR3 length: 14 amino acids.

This chain uses TRBV20-1 with TRBJ2-4, with TRBD2 matching over 12 bases. The CDR3 length is 15 residues. After removal of 6 bases from V and 14 bases from J, the junction contained 17 bases not matched to a gene. From germline, CDR1 is DFQATT and CDR2 SNEGSKA (reference sequence). CDR3 bases: TGCAGTGCAATACCTAGCGGGGGGGCTAGAGCGGCCAAGTACTTC. It codes for CSAIPSGGARAAKYF.

The chain combines TRBV5-1 with TRBJ2-5, with D perhaps matching TRBD2 (5 bases). The V gene lost 1 base and the J gene lost 6 bases, with 10 bases spanning the gap. This CDR3 has 13 amino acids. Germline V CDR1 and CDR2: SGHRS, YFSETQ. Written as DNA, the CDR3 is TGCGCCAGCAGCTTGCTAGCTCCAAAGACCCAGTACTTC. It encodes CASSLLAPKTQYF.